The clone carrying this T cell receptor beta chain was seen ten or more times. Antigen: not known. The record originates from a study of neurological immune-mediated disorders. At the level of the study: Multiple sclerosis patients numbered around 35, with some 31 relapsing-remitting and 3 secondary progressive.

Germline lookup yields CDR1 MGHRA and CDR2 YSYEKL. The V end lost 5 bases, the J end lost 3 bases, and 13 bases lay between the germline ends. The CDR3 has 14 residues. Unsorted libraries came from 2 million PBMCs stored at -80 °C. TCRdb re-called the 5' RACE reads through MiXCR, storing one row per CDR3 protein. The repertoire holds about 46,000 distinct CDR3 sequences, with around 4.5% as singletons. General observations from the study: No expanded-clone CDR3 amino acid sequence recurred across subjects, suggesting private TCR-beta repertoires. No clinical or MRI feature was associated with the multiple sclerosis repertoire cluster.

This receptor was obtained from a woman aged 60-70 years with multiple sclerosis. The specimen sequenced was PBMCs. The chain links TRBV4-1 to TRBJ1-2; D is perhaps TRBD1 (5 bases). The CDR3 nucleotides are TGCGCCAGCAGCATCCCAGGGAGCGACTATGGCTACACCTTC. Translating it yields CASSIPGSDYGYTF.